This TCR beta chain was found in a study of blood T cells in healthy people across ages. Caucasian individuals from Russia who were healthy and aged 6 to 90 acted as donors. The second PCR ran roughly 7 to 12 cycles with a sample-barcoded 5' primer and J-beta primers. Through a template-switch adaptor with 12 random nucleotides, each cDNA molecule received a tag. CDR3-containing paired-end reads numbered at least 2.5 million in each sample. TCRdb processed the 5' RACE reads anew with MiXCR; each CDR3 protein has one entry. Altogether about a million distinct CDR3 sequences are present, 30% to 40% being singletons, with the ten largest covering around 13%. Trimming took off 3 bases at V and 7 bases at J, with 11 bases between the two ends. Looked up from germline, CDR1 is SGHRS and CDR2 is YFSETQ. CDR3 length equals 13 residues.

The gene calls are TRBV5-1 and TRBJ1-5; possibly TRBD1 for D (5 bases). The source is a man between 18 and 29 years old in good health. Sequences were obtained from blood. Here the CDR3 reads CASSWEGSQPQHF. DNA for the CDR3: TGCGCCAGCAGCTGGGAGGGGTCCCAGCCCCAGCATTTT.